Below, 9 T cell receptor beta chains from the same sample are listed, as sequenced in a study of blood T cell dynamics during melanoma immunotherapy. Profiling relied on immunoSEQ multiplex PCR, and the TCRdb table lists in-frame clones only, not all of them. Of under 7,000 clones listed, nearly 95% are singletons. The sample's time point: pre-treatment baseline. The sequenced sample was cell-free DNA from blood, obtained from a patient treated with checkpoint blockade. These receptors all come from a human donor with melanoma.

The CDR3 sequence: CASSYGNGAQAFF. The CDR3 DNA reads TGTGCCAGCAGTTACGGGAACGGGGCCCAAGCTTTCTTT. The chain carries TRBV6-5 and TRBJ1-1, with D possibly being TRBD1 (5 bases). The CDR3 loop spans 13 amino acids. Germline lookup yields CDR1 MNHEY and CDR2 SVGAGI. V shed 2 bases and J shed 9 bases, with 13 bases lying between them.

The chain is built from TRBV7-2 and TRBJ2-2; 11 positions agree with TRBD2. The CDR3 is 18 amino acids. J was trimmed by 7 bases and V by 4 bases; bases with no gene match: 14. The germline V gene encodes CDR1 SGHTA and CDR2 FQGNSA. CDR3 protein: CASSSIIAGGPNGGELFF. The CDR3 coding sequence is TGTGCCAGCAGCTCAATCATAGCGGGAGGGCCTAATGGCGGGGAGCTGTTTTTT.

The rearrangement joins TRBV28 to TRBJ2-3; the match to TRBD2 covers 10 bases. From germline, CDR1 is MDHEN and CDR2 SYDVKM. This CDR3 comprises 17 residues. J gave up 0 bases and V 2 bases, and 5 bases lay outside the gene matches. CDR3 nucleotide sequence: TGTGCCAGCAGTTTAGTTACTAGCGGGACTAGCACAGATACGCAGTATTTT. It translates to CASSLVTSGTSTDTQYF. Drawing the rest from reference TRBV28 and TRBJ2-3, the complete variable domain is DVKVTQSSRYLVKRTGEKVFLECVQDMDHENMFWYRQDPGLGLRLIYFSYDVKMKEKGDIPEGYSVSREKKERFSLILESASTNQTSMYLCASSLVTSGTSTDTQYFGPGTRLTVL.

The CDR3 DNA reads TGTGCCACCAGCAGAGGTGGCTCCCTCGGCGAGCAGTACTTC. Encoded protein: CATSRGGSLGEQYF. The gene calls are TRBV15 and TRBJ2-7; D call uncertain. Germline V CDR1 and CDR2: LNHNV, YYDKDF (reference sequence). V was pared by 1 base and J by 6 bases, with 13 bases between. The CDR3 totals 14 residues. The full variable domain, its missing parts supplied by reference TRBV15 and TRBJ2-7, is DAMVIQNPRYQVTQFGKPVTLSCSQTLNHNVMYWYQQKSSQAPKLLFHYYDKDFNNEADTPDNFQSRRPNTSFCFLDIRSPGLGDTAMYLCATSRGGSLGEQYFGPGTRLTVT.

This chain connects TRBV5-4 to TRBJ2-3; D perhaps matches TRBD2 (5 bases). The CDR3 sequence is 13 residues long. Germline CDR1 is SGHNT and CDR2 is YYREEE (reference sequence). Trimming shortened V by 4 bases and J by 7 bases, and 13 bases separated the two germline ends. This CDR3 reads CASSRAGENTQYF. DNA of the CDR3: TGTGCCAGCAGCCGGGCCGGGGAAAATACGCAGTATTTT. Together with reference TRBV5-4 and TRBJ2-3, the CDR3 gives the full variable domain: ETGVTQSPTHLIKTRGQQVTLRCSSQSGHNTVSWYQQALGQGPQFIFQYYREEENGRGNFPPRFSGLQFPNYSSELNVNALELDDSALYLCASSRAGENTQYFGPGTRLTVL.

The chain has TRBV27 and TRBJ2-7; the D is unclear. CDR3 length: 14 amino acids. Trimming shortened V by 2 bases and J by 0 bases, and 8 bases separated the two germline ends. Germline CDR1 and CDR2: MNHEY and SMNVEV (reference sequence). CDR3 amino acids: CASSLKGFSYEQYF. The DNA for the CDR3 is TGTGCCAGCAGTTTAAAAGGGTTCTCCTACGAGCAGTACTTC.

V and J are TRBV27 and TRBJ2-1; 9 positions agree with TRBD1. The CDR3 spans 15 residues. Germline V gene data show CDR1 as MNHEY and CDR2 as SMNVEV (reference sequence). The V segment lost 7 bases and the J segment 8 bases; nucleotides outside the gene matches: 12. The CDR3 sequence: CASTPRDRVSHEQFF. The CDR3 DNA sequence: TGTGCCAGCACCCCCAGGGACAGGGTTTCCCATGAGCAGTTCTTC.

This clone was detected only once. The chain carries TRBV28 and TRBJ1-4; no reliable D call. The CDR3 totals 15 residues. Trimming removed 8 bases from V and 7 bases from J, with 20 bases in between. The V gene's germline CDR1 is MDHEN and CDR2 SYDVKM. CDR3 protein: CASSLPRGNGEKLFF. In DNA form, the CDR3 reads TGTGCCAGCTCATTGCCACGGGGAAATGGTGAAAAACTGTTTTTT.

The chain links TRBV28 to TRBJ2-1; D not certain. CDR3 length: 11 residues. Germline lookup yields CDR1 MDHEN and CDR2 SYDVKM. Trimming removed 6 bases from V and 3 bases from J, with 3 bases in between. CDR3 region: CASSFYNEQFF. CDR3 bases: TGTGCCAGCAGCTTCTACAATGAGCAGTTCTTC.